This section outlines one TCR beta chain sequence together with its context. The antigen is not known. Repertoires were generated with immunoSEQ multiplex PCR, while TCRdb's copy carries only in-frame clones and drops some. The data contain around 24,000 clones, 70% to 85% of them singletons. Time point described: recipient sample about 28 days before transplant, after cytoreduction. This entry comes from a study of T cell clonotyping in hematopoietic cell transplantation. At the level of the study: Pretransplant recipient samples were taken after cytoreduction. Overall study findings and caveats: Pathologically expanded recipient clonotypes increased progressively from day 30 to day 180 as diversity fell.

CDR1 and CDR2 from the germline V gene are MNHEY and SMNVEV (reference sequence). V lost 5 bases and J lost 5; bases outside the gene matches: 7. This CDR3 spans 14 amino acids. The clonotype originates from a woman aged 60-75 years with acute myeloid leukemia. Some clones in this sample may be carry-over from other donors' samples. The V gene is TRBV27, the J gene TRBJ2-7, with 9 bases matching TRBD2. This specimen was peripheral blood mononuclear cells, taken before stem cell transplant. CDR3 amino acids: CASSPGQRGDEQYF. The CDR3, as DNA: TGTGCCAGCAGTCCAGGACAGCGGGGGGACGAGCAGTACTTC.